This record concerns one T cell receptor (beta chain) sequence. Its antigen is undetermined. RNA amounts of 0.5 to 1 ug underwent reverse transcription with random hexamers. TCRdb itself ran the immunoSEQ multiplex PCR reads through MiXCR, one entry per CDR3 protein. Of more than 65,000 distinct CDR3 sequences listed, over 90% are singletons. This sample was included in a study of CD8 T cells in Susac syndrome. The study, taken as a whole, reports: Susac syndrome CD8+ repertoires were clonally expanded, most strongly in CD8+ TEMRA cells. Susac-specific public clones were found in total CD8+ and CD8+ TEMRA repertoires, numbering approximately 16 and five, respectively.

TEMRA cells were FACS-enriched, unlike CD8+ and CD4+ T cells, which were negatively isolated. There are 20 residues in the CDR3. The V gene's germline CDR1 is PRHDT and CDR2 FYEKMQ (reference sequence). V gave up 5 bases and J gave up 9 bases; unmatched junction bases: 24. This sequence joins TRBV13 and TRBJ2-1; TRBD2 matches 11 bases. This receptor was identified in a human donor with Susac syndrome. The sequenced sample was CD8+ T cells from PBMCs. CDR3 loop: CASSKTGSDSGRAFGTEQFF. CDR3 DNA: TGTGCCAGCAGCAAGACAGGGTCGGATAGCGGGAGGGCCTTTGGTACTGAGCAGTTCTTC.